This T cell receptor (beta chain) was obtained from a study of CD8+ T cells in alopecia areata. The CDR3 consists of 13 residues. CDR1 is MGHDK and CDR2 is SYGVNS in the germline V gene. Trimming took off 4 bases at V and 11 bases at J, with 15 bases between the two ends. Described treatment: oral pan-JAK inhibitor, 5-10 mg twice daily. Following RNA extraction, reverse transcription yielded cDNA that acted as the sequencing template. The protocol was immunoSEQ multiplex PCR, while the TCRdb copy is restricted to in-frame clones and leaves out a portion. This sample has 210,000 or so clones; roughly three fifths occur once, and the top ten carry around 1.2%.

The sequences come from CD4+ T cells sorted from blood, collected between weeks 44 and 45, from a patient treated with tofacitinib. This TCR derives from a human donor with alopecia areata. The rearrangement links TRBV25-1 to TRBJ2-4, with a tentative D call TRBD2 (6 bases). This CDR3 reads CASSGSGTGFQYF. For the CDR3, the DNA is TGTGCCAGCAGTGGATCCGGGACTGGGTTTCAGTACTTC.